A selection of T cell receptor beta chains follows, all from one sample in a study of blood T cell repertoires in COVID-19. Libraries were prepared by immunoSEQ multiplex PCR; TCRdb keeps only in-frame clonotypes and omits some of them. The sample has roughly 120,000 clones, around 86% seen once; the top ten hold around 4.6%. Specimen: peripheral blood. These receptors all stem from a man aged 40-50 years with acute or convalescent COVID-19. The CDR3 runs from the conserved cysteine through the conserved F or W. Fields, in order: V gene, D gene, J gene, clone size, CDR3 protein, CDR3 DNA. D genes are given only for firm matches. Clone sizes are given selectively: once, few, many, or a class where the clone is expanded.

TRBV5-1	NA	TRBJ2-1	NA	CASSSTSGYSYNEQFF	TGCGCCAGCAGCAGTACTAGTGGATACTCCTACAATGAGCAGTTCTTC
TRBV4-1	NA	TRBJ2-1	NA	CASSQDNRADEQFF	TGCGCCAGCAGCCAAGATAACAGGGCAGATGAGCAGTTCTTC
TRBV5-6	NA	TRBJ1-4	few	CASSLQGVEKLFF	TGTGCCAGCAGCTTACAAGGGGTGGAAAAACTGTTTTTT
TRBV4-3	NA	TRBJ2-2	NA	CASRGRTANTGELFF	TGCGCCAGCAGGGGGAGGACTGCGAACACCGGGGAGCTGTTTTTT
TRBV6-5	NA	TRBJ2-4	NA	CASSYAGRENIQYF	TGTGCCAGCAGTTACGCGGGACGGGAAAACATTCAGTACTTC
TRBV7-9	TRBD2	TRBJ2-1	NA	CASSPERGPYNEQFF	TGTGCCAGCAGCCCCGAGCGGGGGCCCTACAATGAGCAGTTCTTC
TRBV2	NA	TRBJ1-1	NA	CASSVTDYEAFF	TGTGCCAGCAGTGTCACAGATTATGAAGCTTTCTTT
TRBV5-1	TRBD1	TRBJ1-3	few	CASSLGLDRDGNTIYF	TGCGCCAGCAGCTTGGGACTAGACAGGGATGGAAACACCATATATTTT
TRBV7-8	TRBD1	TRBJ1-5	NA	CASSFGTGGNQPQHF	TGTGCCAGCAGCTTCGGGACAGGAGGCAATCAGCCCCAGCATTTT
TRBV2	TRBD2	TRBJ2-3	NA	CASRTSGIMGTDTQYF	TGTGCCAGCAGGACTAGCGGGATTATGGGGACAGATACGCAGTATTTT